The next 21 T cell receptor beta chains were all read from a single sample in a study of beta chain features in type 1 diabetes. cDNA synthesis used the whole RNA isolate, giving expressed TCRB sequences. This table comes from immunoSEQ multiplex PCR, and its TCRdb copy is limited to in-frame clones, with some not included. The table has 900,000 or so clones, about 17% seen once. What was sequenced was naive CD4+ T cells from blood. These receptors originate from a woman aged 18-29 years in good health.

The V and J genes are TRBV15 and TRBJ1-5; D is ambiguous. The germline V gene encodes CDR1 LNHNV and CDR2 YYDKDF (reference sequence). V was trimmed by 1 base and J by 6 bases, leaving 7 bases between them. The CDR3 sequence is 13 residues long. In DNA, the CDR3 is TGTGCCACCAGCAGAGTTTCGGGTCAGCCCCAGCATTTT. Translated: CATSRVSGQPQHF.

The CDR3 reads CASSYLAGGDNEQFF. Here the CDR3 DNA reads TGTGCCAGCAGTTACCTAGCGGGAGGCGATAATGAGCAGTTCTTC. V usage is TRBV28 and J usage is TRBJ2-1, with 11 nucleotides matching TRBD2. This CDR3 is 15 amino acids long. Looked up from germline, CDR1 is MDHEN and CDR2 is SYDVKM. The V segment lost 4 bases and the J segment 7 bases; nucleotides outside the gene matches: 6.

The chain carries TRBV5-1 and TRBJ2-5, with a possible D match to TRBD1 (5 bases). The last part of the DNA fits TRBJ2-7 better; the J call may be wrong. This CDR3 region has 13 residues. Germline values: CDR1 SGHRS, CDR2 YFSETQ. The CDR3: CASSLDRYYEQYF. CDR3 in DNA: TGCGCCAGCAGCTTAGACAGATACTACGAGCAGTACTTC.

This clone was counted only a few times. The chain is built from TRBV13 and TRBJ2-5, with 7 bases lining up with TRBD1. The V segment lost 4 bases and the J segment 4 bases; nucleotides outside the gene matches: 12. The CDR3 is 16 amino acids. CDR1 is PRHDT and CDR2 is FYEKMQ in the germline V gene (reference sequence). In nucleotides, the CDR3 is TGTGCCAGCAGCTCCTCCGACAGGGCGGTTGGAGAGACCCAGTACTTC. Translating gives CASSSSDRAVGETQYF.

The table lists this clone with a few counts. The junction shows a germline mismatch at one end, possibly a read error. The chain combines TRBV7-9 with TRBJ2-1; D is unresolved. Germline V gene data show CDR1 as SEHNR and CDR2 as FQNEAQ (reference sequence). The CDR3 extends over 16 amino acids. The CDR3 spells CASSHGEGRTYNEQFF. CDR3 coding DNA: TGCGCCAGCAGCCACGGTGAAGGGCGGACCTACAATGAGCAGTTCTTC.

The genes are TRBV2 and TRBJ2-5; the match to TRBD2 covers 7 bases. The length of the CDR3 is 16 residues. Trimming cost V 4 bases and J 2 bases; bases outside gene matches: 10. In germline, CDR1 is SNHLY, CDR2 FYNNEI. CDR3 coding DNA: TGTGCCAGCAGTGTGGGAGCGGGATTGGGGCAAGAGACCCAGTACTTC. It translates to CASSVGAGLGQETQYF.

J is TRBJ2-1 and V is TRBV5-6; the D gene is possibly TRBD2 (6 bases). The CDR3 is 16 residues long. V lost 0 bases to trimming and J lost 9 bases, with 19 bases between them. Germline-derived CDR1 and CDR2 are SGHDT and YYEEEE. CDR3 coding DNA: TGTGCCAGCAGCTTGGAAGCGGGTTCCGGGGTCGGTGAGCAGTTCTTC. Translating it yields CASSLEAGSGVGEQFF.

The chain combines TRBV27 with TRBJ1-2; D possibly corresponds to TRBD1 (6 bases). Germline V gives CDR1 MNHEY, CDR2 SMNVEV (reference sequence). V was trimmed by 6 bases and J by 5 bases, leaving 16 bases between them. The CDR3 is 14 amino acids. The CDR3 region has the DNA TGTGCCAGCAGGGACAGCAACATACCGTATGGCTACACCTTC. It codes for CASRDSNIPYGYTF.

This clone has only one observation. This sequence joins TRBV5-4 and TRBJ2-5; 8 positions agree with TRBD2. The CDR3 extends over 14 amino acids. The germline V gene has CDR1 SGHNT and CDR2 YYREEE (reference sequence). J gave up 2 bases and V 5 bases, and 5 bases lay outside the gene matches. The CDR3 DNA reads TGTGCCAGCAGATCTGGCGGGGGGCAAGAGACCCAGTACTTC. Protein product: CASRSGGGQETQYF.

This clone was seen a handful of times. The chain has TRBV5-5 and TRBJ1-5, with a tentative D call TRBD1 (6 bases). The germline CDR1 and CDR2 sequences are SGHKS and YYEKEE (reference sequence). V was clipped by 3 bases and J by 0 bases, with 10 bases between them. The CDR3 runs 15 residues. The CDR3: CASSSYRDSNQPQHF. The CDR3 coding sequence is TGTGCCAGCAGCTCATACAGGGATAGCAATCAGCCCCAGCATTTT.

The V call is TRBV7-2, the J call TRBJ2-7, with TRBD1 as a possible D gene (5 bases). Trimming pared 7 bases from V and 0 bases from J, leaving 16 bases between. CDR1 SGHTA and CDR2 FQGNSA come from the germline V gene. This CDR3 has 15 residues. CDR3 in DNA: TGTGCCAGCACCCTAGTCCCAGACAGCTCCTACGAGCAGTACTTC. It encodes CASTLVPDSSYEQYF.

The chain uses TRBV6-5 and TRBJ2-7, with 12 bases aligning to TRBD1. CDR1 MNHEY and CDR2 SVGAGI come from the germline V gene. With 5 bases clipped from V and 9 bases from J, the junction kept 11 bases outside the gene matches. This CDR3 has 15 residues. CDR3 nucleotides: TGTGCCAGCAGTAGGAGACCGGGACAGGGGGCGCGGCAGTACTTC. Translation: CASSRRPGQGARQYF.

The chain recombines TRBV11-2 with TRBJ2-2; D assignment may be TRBD1 or TRBD2 (5 bases each). The germline gives CDR1 SGHAT, CDR2 FQNNGV. CDR3 length equals 15 residues. V was pared by 5 bases and J by 0 bases, with 10 bases between. CDR3 nucleotides: TGTGCCAGCAGCCCAGGGAGAGCGAACACCGGGGAGCTGTTTTTT. Amino acid sequence: CASSPGRANTGELFF.

The chain combines TRBV7-2 with TRBJ2-5; the D is unclear. With 2 bases removed from V and 3 bases from J, the gap between germline ends came to 4 bases. CDR1 is SGHTA, CDR2 FQGNSA, per germline. This CDR3 has 12 amino acids. This chain's CDR3 is CASSLQEETQYF. The CDR3 DNA reads as TGTGCCAGCAGCTTACAAGAAGAGACCCAGTACTTC.

This chain joins TRBV5-1 and TRBJ2-1; 14 positions match TRBD2. V was pared by 4 bases and J by 8 bases, with 11 bases of the junction left unmatched. Germline V gene sequence: CDR1 SGHRS, CDR2 YFSETQ. This CDR3 is built from 17 residues. The CDR3 sequence: CASSPKTSGRAPDEQFF. The CDR3 nucleotides are TGCGCCAGCAGCCCCAAGACTAGCGGGAGGGCCCCGGATGAGCAGTTCTTC.

This chain joins TRBV6-6 and TRBJ1-1; D unclear. This CDR3 has 12 residues. CDR1 is MNHNY, CDR2 SVGAGI, per germline (reference sequence). Trimming stripped 2 bases from V and 8 bases from J, with 9 bases between. CDR3 nucleotide sequence: TGTGCCAGCAGTTACCCGAACGAGGAAGCTTTCTTT. Protein: CASSYPNEEAFF.

There are a few counts of this clone. The rearrangement links TRBV7-2 to TRBJ2-3; no firm D call. Trimming took off 2 bases at V and 2 bases at J, with 17 bases between the two ends. Looked up from germline, CDR1 is SGHTA and CDR2 is FQGNSA. The CDR3 has 17 residues. As DNA, the CDR3 is TGTGCCAGCAGCTTACTTAGGGAACTAACTTCCACAGATACGCAGTATTTT. As protein: CASSLLRELTSTDTQYF.

This clone was detected only a few times. The chain is built from TRBV5-1 and TRBJ2-1; 12 bases fit TRBD2. Germline CDR1 SGHRS, CDR2 YFSETQ. The CDR3 covers 19 residues. V trimming: 4 bases; J trimming: 4 bases; junction bases outside the gene matches: 15. CDR3 sequence (DNA): TGCGCCAGCAGCCGTCCGGGACTAGCGGGCGGACGGGATTACAATGAGCAGTTCTTC. As protein: CASSRPGLAGGRDYNEQFF.

This clone was counted a few times. This chain uses TRBV2 with TRBJ2-1; D tentatively reads TRBD1 or TRBD2 (5 bases each). With 6 bases removed from V and 6 bases from J, the gap between germline ends came to 15 bases. This CDR3 has 14 amino acids. Germline lookup yields CDR1 SNHLY and CDR2 FYNNEI. In nucleotides, the CDR3 is TGTGCCAGCAGAAATTTAGGGACGAGCAATGAGCAGTTCTTC. It is translated as CASRNLGTSNEQFF.

This clone was detected a few times. This chain joins TRBV6-5 and TRBJ1-3, with 10 bases aligning to TRBD1. Trimming at V came to 2 bases and at J to 7 bases, leaving 2 bases not matched to a gene. This CDR3 is 14 amino acids long. The germline V gene encodes CDR1 MNHEY and CDR2 SVGAGI. The CDR3 is CASSYGGQGNTIYF. DNA of the CDR3: TGTGCCAGCAGTTACGGGGGACAGGGGAACACCATATATTTT.

The sample holds a few counts of this clone. The chain employs TRBV28 and TRBJ1-2; no definite D call. Trimming removed 6 bases at V and 3 bases at J, with 20 bases between. The CDR3 covers 16 residues. Per germline, CDR1 MDHEN and CDR2 SYDVKM. CDR3 residues: CASSPAIMNRDYGYTF. CDR3 DNA sequence: TGTGCCAGCAGCCCTGCCATAATGAATCGGGACTATGGCTACACCTTC.